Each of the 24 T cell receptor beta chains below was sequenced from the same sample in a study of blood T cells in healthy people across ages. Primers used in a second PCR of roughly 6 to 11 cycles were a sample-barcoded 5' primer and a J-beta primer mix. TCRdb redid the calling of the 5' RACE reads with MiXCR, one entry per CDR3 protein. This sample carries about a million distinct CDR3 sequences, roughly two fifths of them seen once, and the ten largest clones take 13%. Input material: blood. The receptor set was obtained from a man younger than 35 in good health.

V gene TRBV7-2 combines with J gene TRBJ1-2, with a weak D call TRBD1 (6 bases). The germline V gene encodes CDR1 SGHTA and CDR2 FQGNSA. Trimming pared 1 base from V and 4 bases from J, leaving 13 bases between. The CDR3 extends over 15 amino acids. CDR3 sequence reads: CASSLVLTGPYGYTF. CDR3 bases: TGTGCCAGCAGCTTAGTGCTCACAGGGCCCTATGGCTACACCTTC.

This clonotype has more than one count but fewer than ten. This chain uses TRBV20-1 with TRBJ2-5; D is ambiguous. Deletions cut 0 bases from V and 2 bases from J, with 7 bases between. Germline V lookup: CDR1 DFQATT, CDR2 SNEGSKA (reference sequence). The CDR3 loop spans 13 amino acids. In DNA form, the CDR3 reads TGCAGTGCTAGAGATGGACGGCAAGAGACCCAGTACTTC. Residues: CSARDGRQETQYF.

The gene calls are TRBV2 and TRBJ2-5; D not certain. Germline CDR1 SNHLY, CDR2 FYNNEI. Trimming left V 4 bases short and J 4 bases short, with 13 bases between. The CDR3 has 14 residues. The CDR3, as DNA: TGTGCCAGCAGTGCCCCCCCGGTCGGAGAGACCCAGTACTTC. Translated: CASSAPPVGETQYF.

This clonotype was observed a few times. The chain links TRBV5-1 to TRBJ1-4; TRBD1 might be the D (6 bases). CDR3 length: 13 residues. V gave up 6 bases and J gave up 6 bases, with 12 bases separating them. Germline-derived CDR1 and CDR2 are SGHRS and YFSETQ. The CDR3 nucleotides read TGCGCCAGCAAGAACAGGGTAGATGAAAAACTGTTTTTT. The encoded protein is CASKNRVDEKLFF.

The CDR3 coding sequence is TGTGCCAGCAGTGAGTGGGACAGGGGGCTCAATGAGCAGTTCTTC. Translation: CASSEWDRGLNEQFF. The chain employs TRBV2 and TRBJ2-1; 12 nucleotides align to TRBD1. Trimming removed 3 bases from V and 6 bases from J; junction bases left unmatched: 3. Germline V CDR1 and CDR2: SNHLY, FYNNEI. The CDR3 covers 15 residues.

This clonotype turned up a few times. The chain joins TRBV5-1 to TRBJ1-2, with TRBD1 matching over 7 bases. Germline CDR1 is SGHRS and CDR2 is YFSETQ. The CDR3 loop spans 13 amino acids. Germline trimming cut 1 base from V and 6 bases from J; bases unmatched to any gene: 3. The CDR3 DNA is TGCGCCAGCAGCTTGACAGGGGCGGATGGCTACACCTTC. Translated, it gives CASSLTGADGYTF.

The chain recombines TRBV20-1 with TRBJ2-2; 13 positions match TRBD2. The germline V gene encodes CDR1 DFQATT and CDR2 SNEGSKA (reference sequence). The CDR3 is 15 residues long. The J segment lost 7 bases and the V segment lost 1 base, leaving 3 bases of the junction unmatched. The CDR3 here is CSARAGLAGFGELFF. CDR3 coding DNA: TGCAGTGCTAGAGCGGGACTAGCGGGGTTCGGGGAGCTGTTTTTT.

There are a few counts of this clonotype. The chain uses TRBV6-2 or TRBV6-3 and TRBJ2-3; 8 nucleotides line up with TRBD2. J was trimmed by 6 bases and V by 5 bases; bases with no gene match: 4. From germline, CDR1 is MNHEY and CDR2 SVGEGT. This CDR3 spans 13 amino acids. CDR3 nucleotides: TGTGCCAGCAGTGCCGGGACTAGGGATACGCAGTATTTT. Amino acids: CASSAGTRDTQYF.

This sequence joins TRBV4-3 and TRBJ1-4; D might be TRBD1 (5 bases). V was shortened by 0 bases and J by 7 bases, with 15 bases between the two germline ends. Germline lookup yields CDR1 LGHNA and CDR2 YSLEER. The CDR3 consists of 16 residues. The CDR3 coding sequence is TGCGCCAGCAGCCAAGATACGGGGACGGAGGGTGAAAAACTGTTTTTT. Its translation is CASSQDTGTEGEKLFF.

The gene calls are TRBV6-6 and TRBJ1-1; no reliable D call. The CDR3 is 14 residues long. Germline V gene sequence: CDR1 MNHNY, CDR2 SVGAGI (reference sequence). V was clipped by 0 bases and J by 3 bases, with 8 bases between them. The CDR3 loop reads CASSYSELDTEAFF. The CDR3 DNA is TGTGCCAGCAGTTACTCGGAGTTGGACACTGAAGCTTTCTTT.

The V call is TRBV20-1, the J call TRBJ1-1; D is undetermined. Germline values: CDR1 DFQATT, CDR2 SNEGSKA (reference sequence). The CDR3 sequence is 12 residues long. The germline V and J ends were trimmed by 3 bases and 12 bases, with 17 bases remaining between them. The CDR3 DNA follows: TGCAGTGCTAGTCGCGTCTCCCCCGGGCCTTTCTTT. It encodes CSASRVSPGPFF.

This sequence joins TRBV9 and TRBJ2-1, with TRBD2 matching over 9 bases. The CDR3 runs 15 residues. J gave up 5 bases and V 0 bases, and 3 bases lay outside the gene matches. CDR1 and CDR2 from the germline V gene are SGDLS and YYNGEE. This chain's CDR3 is CASSVVLAGNNEQFF. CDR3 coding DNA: TGTGCCAGCAGCGTAGTCCTAGCGGGGAACAATGAGCAGTTCTTC.

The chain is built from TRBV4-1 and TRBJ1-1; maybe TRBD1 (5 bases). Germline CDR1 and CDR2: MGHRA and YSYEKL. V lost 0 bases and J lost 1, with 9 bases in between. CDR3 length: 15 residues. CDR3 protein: CASSQDQGKNTEAFF. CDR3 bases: TGCGCCAGCAGCCAAGATCAGGGAAAGAACACTGAAGCTTTCTTT.

The CDR3 DNA follows: TGCAGCGTTGTGGGATGGGACCACAAAAGGAGCACAGATACGCAGTATTTT. It yields the protein CSVVGWDHKRSTDTQYF. The V gene is TRBV29-1, the J gene TRBJ2-3, with D perhaps being TRBD1 or TRBD2 (5 bases each). CDR1 is SQVTM and CDR2 is ANQGSEA in the germline V gene. This CDR3 has 17 residues. With 4 bases removed from V and 0 bases from J, the gap between germline ends came to 20 bases.

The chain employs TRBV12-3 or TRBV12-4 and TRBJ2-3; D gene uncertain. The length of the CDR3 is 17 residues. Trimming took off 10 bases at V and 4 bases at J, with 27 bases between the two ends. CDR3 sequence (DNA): TGTGCCATCGAACCAAGCGTGCTGGGGTCGAGCGCAGATACGCAGTATTTT. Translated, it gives CAIEPSVLGSSADTQYF.

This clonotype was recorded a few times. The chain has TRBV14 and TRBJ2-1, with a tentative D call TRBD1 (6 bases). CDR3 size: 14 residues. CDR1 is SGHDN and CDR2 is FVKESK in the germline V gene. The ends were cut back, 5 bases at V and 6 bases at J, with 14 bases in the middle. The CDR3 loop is CASSNHRGGNEQFF. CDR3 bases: TGTGCCAGCAGCAACCACCGAGGGGGCAATGAGCAGTTCTTC. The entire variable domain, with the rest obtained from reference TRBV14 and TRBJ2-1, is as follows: EAGVTQFPSHSVIEKGQTVTLRCDPISGHDNLYWYRRVMGKEIKFLLHFVKESKQDESGMPNNRFLAERTGGTYSTLKVQPAELEDSGVYFCASSNHRGGNEQFFGPGTRLTVL.

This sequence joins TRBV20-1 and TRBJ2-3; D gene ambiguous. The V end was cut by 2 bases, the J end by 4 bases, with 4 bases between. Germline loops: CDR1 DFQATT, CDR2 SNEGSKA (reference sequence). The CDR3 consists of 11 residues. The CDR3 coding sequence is TGCAGTGCTAGACGGTCAGATACGCAGTATTTT. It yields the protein CSARRSDTQYF.

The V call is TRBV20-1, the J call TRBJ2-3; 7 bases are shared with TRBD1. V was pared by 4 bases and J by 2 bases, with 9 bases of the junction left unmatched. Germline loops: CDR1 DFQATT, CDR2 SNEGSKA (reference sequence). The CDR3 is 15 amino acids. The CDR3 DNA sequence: TGCAGTGCTATCTTAGGGGGCCTTAACACAGATACGCAGTATTTT. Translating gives CSAILGGLNTDTQYF.

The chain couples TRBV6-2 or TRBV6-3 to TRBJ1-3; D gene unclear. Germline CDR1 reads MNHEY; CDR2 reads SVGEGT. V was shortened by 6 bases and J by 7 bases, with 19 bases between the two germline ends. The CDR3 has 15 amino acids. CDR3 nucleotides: TGTGCCAGCAGCTACGTCGCGGGAGGCGGGAACACCATATATTTT. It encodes CASSYVAGGGNTIYF.

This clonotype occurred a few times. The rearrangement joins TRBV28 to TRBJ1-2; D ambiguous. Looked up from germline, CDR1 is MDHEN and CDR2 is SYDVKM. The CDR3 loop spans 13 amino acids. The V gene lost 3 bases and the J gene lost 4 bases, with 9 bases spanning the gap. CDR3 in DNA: TGTGCCAGCAGTTTTTCGGAGGCCTATGGCTACACCTTC. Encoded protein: CASSFSEAYGYTF.

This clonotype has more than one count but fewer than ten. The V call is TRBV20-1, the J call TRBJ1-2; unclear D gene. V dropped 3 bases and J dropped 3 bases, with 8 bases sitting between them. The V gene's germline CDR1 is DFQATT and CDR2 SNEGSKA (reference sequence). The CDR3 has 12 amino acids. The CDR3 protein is CSARAAYYGYTF. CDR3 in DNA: TGCAGTGCTAGGGCGGCGTACTATGGCTACACCTTC.

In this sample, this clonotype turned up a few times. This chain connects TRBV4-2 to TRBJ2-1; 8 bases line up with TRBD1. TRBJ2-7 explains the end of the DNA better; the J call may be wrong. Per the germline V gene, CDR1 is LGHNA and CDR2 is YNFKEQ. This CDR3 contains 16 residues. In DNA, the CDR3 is TGTGCCAGCAGCCAAGATAAACAGGGGGTTTACAATGAGCAGTACTTC. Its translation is CASSQDKQGVYNEQYF.

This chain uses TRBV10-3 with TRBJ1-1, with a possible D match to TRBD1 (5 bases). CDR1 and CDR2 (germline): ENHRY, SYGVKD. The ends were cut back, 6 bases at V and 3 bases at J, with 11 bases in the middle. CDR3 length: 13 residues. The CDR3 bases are TGTGCCATCAGGTCTGGGGGGGACACTGAAGCTTTCTTT. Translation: CAIRSGGDTEAFF.

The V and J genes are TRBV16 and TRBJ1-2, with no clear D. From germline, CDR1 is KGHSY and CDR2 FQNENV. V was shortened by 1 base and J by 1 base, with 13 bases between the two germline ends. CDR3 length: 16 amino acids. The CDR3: CASSQYTLPYNYGYTF. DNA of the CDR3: TGTGCCAGCAGCCAATATACCCTGCCCTATAACTATGGCTACACCTTC. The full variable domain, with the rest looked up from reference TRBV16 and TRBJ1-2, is GEEVAQTPKHLVRGEGQKAKLYCAPIKGHSYVFWYQQVLKNEFKFLISFQNENVFDETGMPKERFSAKCLPNSPCSLEIQATKLEDSAVYFCASSQYTLPYNYGYTFGSGTRLTVV.